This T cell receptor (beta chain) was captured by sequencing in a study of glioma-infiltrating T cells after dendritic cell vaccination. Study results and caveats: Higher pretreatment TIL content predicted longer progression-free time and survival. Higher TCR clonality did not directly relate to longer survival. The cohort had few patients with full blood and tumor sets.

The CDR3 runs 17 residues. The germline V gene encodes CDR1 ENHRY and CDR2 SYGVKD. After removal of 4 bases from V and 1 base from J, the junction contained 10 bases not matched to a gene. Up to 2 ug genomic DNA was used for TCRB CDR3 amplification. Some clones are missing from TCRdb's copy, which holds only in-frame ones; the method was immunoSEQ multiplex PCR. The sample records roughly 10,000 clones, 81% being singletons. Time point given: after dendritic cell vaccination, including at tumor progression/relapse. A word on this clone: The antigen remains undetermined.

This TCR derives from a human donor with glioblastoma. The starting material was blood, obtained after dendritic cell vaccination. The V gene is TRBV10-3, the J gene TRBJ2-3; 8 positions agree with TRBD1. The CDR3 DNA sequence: TGTGCCATCAGTGGCTCCCGAGGACAGGGAGGCACAGATACGCAGTATTTT. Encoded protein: CAISGSRGQGGTDTQYF.